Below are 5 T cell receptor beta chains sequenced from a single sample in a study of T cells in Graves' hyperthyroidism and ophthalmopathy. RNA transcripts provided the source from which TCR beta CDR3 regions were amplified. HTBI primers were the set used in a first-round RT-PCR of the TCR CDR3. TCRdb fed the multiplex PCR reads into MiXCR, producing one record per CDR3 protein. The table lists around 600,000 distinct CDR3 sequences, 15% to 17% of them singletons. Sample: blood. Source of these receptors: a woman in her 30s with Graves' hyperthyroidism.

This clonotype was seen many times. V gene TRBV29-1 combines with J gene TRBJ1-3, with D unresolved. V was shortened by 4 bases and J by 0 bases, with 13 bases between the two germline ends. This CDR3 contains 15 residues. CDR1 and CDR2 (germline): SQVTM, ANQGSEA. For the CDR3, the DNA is TGCAGCGTTGCGTTTAACAGCGTCTCTGGAAACACCATATATTTT. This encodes CSVAFNSVSGNTIYF.

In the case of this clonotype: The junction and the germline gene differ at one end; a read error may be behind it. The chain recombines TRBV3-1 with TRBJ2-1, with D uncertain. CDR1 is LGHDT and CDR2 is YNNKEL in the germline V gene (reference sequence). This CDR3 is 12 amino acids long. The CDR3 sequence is CANSLDLGEQFF. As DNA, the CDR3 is TGTGCCAACAGCCTCGACTTAGGGGAGCAGTTCTTC.

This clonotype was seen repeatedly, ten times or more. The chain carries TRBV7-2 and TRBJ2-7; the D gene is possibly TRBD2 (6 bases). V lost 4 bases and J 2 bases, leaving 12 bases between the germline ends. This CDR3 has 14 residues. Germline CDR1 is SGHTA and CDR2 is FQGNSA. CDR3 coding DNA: TGTGCCAGCAGCTGGGACTTCCTCACCTACGAGCAGTACTTC. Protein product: CASSWDFLTYEQYF.

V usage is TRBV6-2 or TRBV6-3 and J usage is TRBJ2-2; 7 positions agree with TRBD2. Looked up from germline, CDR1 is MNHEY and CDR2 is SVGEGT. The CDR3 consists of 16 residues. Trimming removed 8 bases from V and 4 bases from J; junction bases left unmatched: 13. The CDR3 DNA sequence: TGTGCCAGCCGACCTTACGGGACTACCGTCACCGGGGAGCTGTTTTTT. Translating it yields CASRPYGTTVTGELFF.

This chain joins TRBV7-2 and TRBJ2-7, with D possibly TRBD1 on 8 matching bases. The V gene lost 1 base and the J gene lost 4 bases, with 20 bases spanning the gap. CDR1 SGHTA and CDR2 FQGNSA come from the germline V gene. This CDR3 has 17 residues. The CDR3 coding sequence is TGTGCCAGCAGCTTAGGACTAGGGGGGAGGGACAGGTACGAGCAGTACTTC. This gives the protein CASSLGLGGRDRYEQYF.